Each of the 29 T cell receptor beta chains below was sequenced from the same sample in a study of tumor-infiltrating lymphocytes in primary liver carcinoma. The roughly 18-34 mg bulk tissue piece was not sorted before simultaneous RNA and DNA extraction. A primer matching the constant region was used to make TCR beta cDNA from approximately 500 ng of total RNA. Sequencing libraries for TCR beta derived from three nested multiplex PCR rounds that used slightly modified ARM-PCR. Two initial PCR rounds of ten to eleven cycles each paired TRBV1-TRBV30 forward primers with a C-beta reverse primer. MiXCR, run by TCRdb on the multiplex PCR reads, gives a single entry per CDR3 protein. The sample contains just under 95,000 distinct CDR3 sequences, about 73% of which appear only once. The specimen was tumor-adjacent normal liver tissue. These receptors all come from a man aged 35 to 55 with primary liver carcinoma and hepatitis B virus infection.

With respect to this clonotype: The CDR3 carries no conserved terminal phenylalanine or tryptophan, so it likely arises from a read error. The chain couples TRBV6-1 to TRBJ1-5, with D uncertain. Trimming took off 9 bases at V and 3 bases at J, with 12 bases between the two ends. Germline V gene sequence: CDR1 MNHNS, CDR2 SASEGT. This CDR3 spans 13 amino acids. CDR3 sequence (DNA): TGTGCCAGTCGAAAGGCCTACAATCAGCCCCAGCATCTT. Protein sequence: CASRKAYNQPQHL.

Details on this clonotype: No conserved phenylalanine or tryptophan ends this CDR3, so it is likely a read error. The chain links TRBV11-2 to TRBJ2-5, with D possibly matching TRBD2 (6 bases). The CDR3 has 16 amino acids. The germline gives CDR1 SGHAT, CDR2 FQNNGV. V was pared by 4 bases and J by 0 bases, with 15 bases between. In DNA form, the CDR3 reads TGTGCCAGCAGCTATAACGGGAGAATGTACCAAGAGACCCAGTACTAC. Its protein product is CASSYNGRMYQETQYY.

The rearrangement links TRBV20-1 to TRBJ2-5; 7 nucleotides match TRBD1. The CDR3 length is 13 residues. Germline V CDR1 and CDR2: DFQATT, SNEGSKA (reference sequence). J gave up 1 base and V 5 bases, and 4 bases lay outside the gene matches. DNA for the CDR3: TGCAGTGCTCTCGGGACAGTCCAAGAGACCCAGTACTTC. It encodes CSALGTVQETQYF.

Regarding this clonotype: The junction does not match germline at one end; this may be a read error. This chain links TRBV11-2 with TRBJ2-3, with 8 bases that match TRBD2. Germline lookup yields CDR1 SGHAT and CDR2 FQNNGV. The CDR3 consists of 15 residues. The CDR3 sequence is CASSLAPTSADAQYF. CDR3 nucleotides: TGTGCCAGCAGCTTAGCCCCGACTAGCGCAGATGCGCAGTATTTT.

As concerns this clonotype: The junction does not match germline at one end; this may be a read error. This sequence joins TRBV4-1 and TRBJ1-2, with D unclear. From germline, CDR1 is MGHRA and CDR2 YSYEKL. This CDR3 region has 15 residues. In DNA form, the CDR3 reads TGCGCCACCAGCCAGAGCTATCCCAAAAACTATGGCTACACCTTC. This codes for CATSQSYPKNYGYTF.

This clonotype was recorded a few times. This sequence joins TRBV4-1 and TRBJ2-5, with TRBD1 identical over 7 bases. CDR1 MGHRA and CDR2 YSYEKL come from the germline V gene. V was pared by 4 bases and J by 4 bases, with 3 bases of the junction left unmatched. The length of the CDR3 is 13 residues. DNA for the CDR3: TGCGCCAGCAGCCTTACAGGGGTAGAGACCCAGTACTTC. Protein sequence: CASSLTGVETQYF.

The rearrangement links TRBV11-2 to TRBJ2-1; D might be TRBD2 (5 bases). This CDR3 is built from 16 residues. Germline V CDR1 and CDR2: SGHAT, FQNNGV. V gave up 0 bases and J gave up 7 bases, with 16 bases separating them. The CDR3, as DNA: TGTGCCAGCAGCTTAGATATGGTAACAACGGGGAATGAGCAGTTCTTC. It is translated as CASSLDMVTTGNEQFF.

CDR3 residues: CAISESGGGDVEAFF. CDR3 DNA sequence: TGTGCCATCAGTGAGTCAGGGGGCGGGGACGTTGAAGCTTTCTTT. The chain carries TRBV10-3 and TRBJ1-1; 7 positions agree with TRBD1. The germline V gene encodes CDR1 ENHRY and CDR2 SYGVKD. CDR3 size: 15 residues. The J segment lost 7 bases and the V segment lost 0 bases, leaving 8 bases of the junction unmatched.

V is TRBV28 and J is TRBJ2-5; 7 nucleotides align to TRBD2. The CDR3 contains 17 residues. Looked up from germline, CDR1 is MDHEN and CDR2 is SYDVKM. CDR3 coding DNA: TGTACCAACAGTTCCATGTCTAGCGGAGGCTCCCAAGAGACCCAGTACTTC. Its protein is CTNSSMSSGGSQETQYF.

The chain links TRBV11-2 to TRBJ2-3; tentatively, D is TRBD1 or TRBD2 (5 bases each). This CDR3 has 15 residues. The V gene lost 0 bases and the J gene lost 8 bases, with 15 bases spanning the gap. The germline V gene encodes CDR1 SGHAT and CDR2 FQNNGV. The chain's CDR3 is CASSLEVGSQGTQYF. The CDR3 DNA reads as TGTGCCAGCAGCTTAGAGGTTGGGAGTCAGGGTACGCAGTATTTT.

This clonotype was detected only once. The genes are TRBV28 and TRBJ1-4; D unclear. V was cut by 4 bases and J by 4 bases, with 13 bases left in between. The CDR3 length is 15 residues. Germline loops: CDR1 MDHEN, CDR2 SYDVKM. For the CDR3, the DNA is TGTGCCAGCAGTTCCTGGAACGGAGATAATGAAAAACTGTTTTTT. This translates into CASSSWNGDNEKLFF.

About this clonotype itself: An end of the junction does not agree with germline; a read error may underlie this. J is TRBJ2-7 and V is TRBV29-1; D not certain. The CDR3 is 14 residues long. CDR1 is SQVTM, CDR2 ANQGSEA, per germline. Here the CDR3 reads CRATVAVGMYEQCF. The CDR3 coding sequence is TGCAGGGCTACTGTGGCCGTGGGGATGTACGAGCAGTGCTTC.

Notes on this clonotype: This sequence may be a read error, since a much larger clone differs from it by one base. V gene TRBV29-1 combines with J gene TRBJ1-5; D unclear. Deletions cut 4 bases from V and 4 bases from J, with 11 bases between. The CDR3 is made up of 13 amino acids. Germline values: CDR1 SQVTM, CDR2 ANQGSEA. The CDR3 DNA follows: TGCAGCGTTGCAGACGGCCTTAATCAGCCCCAGCATTTT. Protein product: CSVADGLNQPQHF.

Regarding this clonotype: Germline and junction disagree at one end, which may indicate a read error. The chain is built from TRBV29-1 and TRBJ2-7; 9 nucleotides match TRBD1. Germline lookup yields CDR1 SQVTM and CDR2 ANQGSEA. CDR3 size: 14 residues. Here the CDR3 reads CSVAPGQGTYKHYF. The CDR3 bases are TGCAGCGTAGCCCCGGGACAGGGTACCTACAAGCACTACTTC.

Remarks on this clonotype: One junction end does not reproduce the germline sequence, and a read error may be involved. The chain joins TRBV4-1 to TRBJ2-7; 10 nucleotides align to TRBD2. Germline lookup yields CDR1 MGHRA and CDR2 YSYEKL. This CDR3 is built from 15 residues. In DNA, the CDR3 is TGCGCCAGCAGCCAAGCCTCTAGCGGGAGCTACGGGCAGTACTTC. Protein: CASSQASSGSYGQYF.

This clonotype was observed a single time. The chain has TRBV11-1 and TRBJ2-2; TRBD2 might be the D (6 bases). Trimming took 6 bases from V and 9 from J, leaving 17 bases between them. The germline gives CDR1 SGHAT, CDR2 FQDESV (reference sequence). The CDR3 runs to 14 residues. The CDR3 DNA sequence: TGTGCCAGCAGTTTGTGGCGGGAAACCCGGGAGCTGTTTTTT. Residues: CASSLWRETRELFF.

Notes on this clonotype: A read error may be the cause here, since a much bigger clone is one base away. The V gene is TRBV10-3, the J gene TRBJ2-1; tentatively, D is TRBD1 (6 bases). From germline, CDR1 is ENHRY and CDR2 SYGVKD. The CDR3 totals 11 residues. The CDR3, as DNA: TGTGCCTTCAGTAACACGGACAGTTTCTTCTTC. As protein: CAFSNTDSFFF.

The chain has TRBV7-9 and TRBJ2-1, with 7 bases aligning to TRBD2. The germline CDR1 and CDR2 sequences are SEHNR and FQNEAQ (reference sequence). The CDR3 length is 16 residues. V trimming: 6 bases; J trimming: 3 bases; junction bases outside the gene matches: 11. This CDR3 reads CASRPSSGPGYNEQFF. In DNA form, the CDR3 reads TGTGCCAGCAGACCCTCTAGCGGACCCGGCTACAATGAGCAGTTCTTC.

This clonotype was observed many times. The V call is TRBV7-8, the J call TRBJ1-1, with D unclear. Germline lookup yields CDR1 SGHVS and CDR2 FQNEAQ. CDR3 length: 11 residues. Trimming cost V 1 base and J 3 bases, with 0 bases left between them. As DNA, the CDR3 is TGTGCCAGCAGCTTAGACACTGAAGCTTTCTTT. Translation gives CASSLDTEAFF.

As regards this clonotype: Just one base apart from a much larger clone, this may be a read error. This sequence joins TRBV7-8 and TRBJ2-3, with D uncertain. Germline values: CDR1 SGHVS, CDR2 FQNEAQ. The V end was cut by 1 base, the J end by 6 bases, with 11 bases between. This CDR3 is built from 14 residues. CDR3 bases: TGTGCCAGCAGCTTAGGGGTCCGGCGGGATACGCAGTATTTT. Amino acid sequence: CASSLGVRRDTQYF. Supplemented by reference TRBV7-8 and TRBJ2-3, the full variable domain reads GAGVSQSPRYKVAKRGQDVALRCDPISGHVSLFWYQQALGQGPEFLTYFQNEAQLDKSGLPSDRFFAERPEGSVSTLKIQRTQQEDSAVYLCASSLGVRRDTQYFGPGTRLTVL.

On this clonotype itself: This sequence may be a read error, since a much larger clone differs from it by one base. The rearrangement links TRBV5-6 to TRBJ2-1; 7 bases fit TRBD1. This CDR3 spans 14 amino acids. Germline lookup yields CDR1 SGHDT and CDR2 YYEEEE. The CDR3 reads CASSLGTGNNGQFF. The CDR3 nucleotides read TGTGCCAGCAGCTTGGGGACAGGCAACAATGGGCAGTTCTTC.

The J gene is TRBJ2-7, the V gene TRBV6-1, with TRBD1 matching over 8 bases. In germline, CDR1 is MNHNS, CDR2 SASEGT. The CDR3 totals 15 residues. The CDR3: CVNSERIDRGYEQYF. The CDR3 DNA sequence: TGTGTCAACAGTGAACGAATCGACAGGGGTTACGAGCAGTACTTC.

The gene calls are TRBV11-2 and TRBJ2-1, with 9 nucleotides matching TRBD1. This CDR3 contains 16 residues. In germline, CDR1 is SGHAT, CDR2 FQNNGV. V gave up 5 bases and J gave up 7 bases; unmatched junction bases: 12. CDR3 protein: CASSTQGDRAKNEQFF. CDR3 in DNA: TGTGCCAGCAGCACCCAAGGGGACAGGGCCAAGAATGAGCAGTTCTTC.

Regarding this clonotype: An end of the junction differs from the germline gene, which may be a read error. This chain joins TRBV14 and TRBJ2-7; D remains ambiguous. The CDR3 sequence is 13 residues long. Germline-derived CDR1 and CDR2 are SGHDN and FVKESK. The DNA of the CDR3 is TGTGCCAGCAGCCAAGACAGCACCTACAAGCAGTACTTC. Translated: CASSQDSTYKQYF.

On this clonotype itself: Relative to the germline gene, one junction end is altered; a read error may explain this. V is TRBV11-1 and J is TRBJ2-1; possible D gene TRBD2, 5 bases. CDR1 and CDR2 (germline): SGHAT, FQDESV (reference sequence). The CDR3 sequence is 15 residues long. CDR3 sequence reads: CAGSSWTSGFNEQFF. CDR3 DNA sequence: TGTGCCGGCAGCTCATGGACCAGCGGATTCAATGAGCAGTTCTTC.

As to this clonotype: This is likely a read error, given that the CDR3 carries no conserved phenylalanine or tryptophan at its end. The chain uses TRBV5-5 and TRBJ1-1, with D possibly matching TRBD1 (6 bases). The CDR3 is made up of 14 amino acids. Germline CDR1 is SGHKS and CDR2 is YYEKEE (reference sequence). Here the CDR3 reads CVRSPTGSSPEAFS. As DNA, the CDR3 is TGTGTCAGGAGTCCTACAGGGTCTTCCCCTGAAGCTTTCTCT.

Comments on this clonotype: The conserved final phenylalanine or tryptophan is absent from the CDR3, which likely points to a read error. The J gene is TRBJ1-3, the V gene TRBV6-6, with no clear D. Germline V gene lookup returns CDR1 MNHNY and CDR2 SVGAGI (reference sequence). The CDR3 totals 16 residues. The DNA for the CDR3 is TGTGCCAGCAGTTATCTTGCAGCCAGCTCTGGAAAGACCATATATCTT. Residues: CASSYLAASSGKTIYL.

In the case of this clonotype: This may arise from a read error, as a much more abundant clone is one base away. This chain joins TRBV28 and TRBJ2-6; unclear D gene. The CDR3 contains 13 residues. The ends were cut back, 8 bases at V and 4 bases at J, with 9 bases in the middle. Germline CDR1 MDHEN, CDR2 SYDVKM. The DNA of the CDR3 is TGTGCCAGCGTCCATGCCGGGGCCAACGTCCTGACTTTC. It specifies CASVHAGANVLTF.

This clonotype has ten or more counts. The CDR3 DNA reads TGCAGCGTGAAACCCGTTAGCGGGAGGGAGCCAGATACGCAGTATTTT. This sequence encodes CSVKPVSGREPDTQYF. The V call is TRBV29-1, the J call TRBJ2-3, with 11 bases matching TRBD2. J gave up 4 bases and V 6 bases, and 12 bases lay outside the gene matches. Germline values: CDR1 SQVTM, CDR2 ANQGSEA. This CDR3 has 16 amino acids.